This TCR beta chain was identified in a study of T cells in Graves' hyperthyroidism and ophthalmopathy. The CDR3 sequence is 15 residues long. In germline, CDR1 is GTSNPN, CDR2 SVGIG (reference sequence). Trimming at V came to 5 bases and at J to 9 bases, leaving 7 bases not matched to a gene. Reasons for excluding patients were uncontrolled infection, other autoimmune disease, pregnancy or lactation. Fresh peripheral blood, under 13 ml, was the source of the PBMCs. This clonotype appeared many times. The antigen is not known. Researchers amplified the TCR beta CDR3 regions from RNA transcripts. First-round RT-PCR with HTBI primers amplified the TCR CDR3 region. Using its own MiXCR run on the multiplex PCR reads, TCRdb lists one record per CDR3 protein. The sample holds approximately 220,000 distinct CDR3 sequences; 18% are singletons and the top ten take about 48%. The study's findings and limits: Researchers found most expanded thyroid clonotypes above 0.001 in blood as well. Patients with ophthalmopathy were separated from those with stable hyperthyroidism by a 13 V-J model.

The TCR originated in a man between 35 and 55 years old with Graves' hyperthyroidism. The sample taken for sequencing was blood. This chain joins TRBV30 and TRBJ2-1; 16 bases are shared with TRBD2. The CDR3 bases are TGTGCCTGGGAAATGGGACTAGCGGGGGGGCGTGAGCAGTTCTTC. This codes for CAWEMGLAGGREQFF.